This is a list of T cell receptor beta chains from one sample in a study of T cell changes during pregnancy in multiple sclerosis. TCRdb keeps only in-frame clones here, not all; method: immunoSEQ multiplex PCR. Among 40,000 to 50,000 clones listed, roughly 95% were seen once. The starting material was CD4+ T cells from peripheral blood mononuclear cells, obtained in the third trimester of pregnancy. The receptors derive from a female donor with multiple sclerosis, enrolled in a pregnancy study. Each CDR3 is given with its conserved first and last residue. A D gene is named only where the DNA matches it firmly. A clone size is listed for some rows: how often the clone was seen (once, few, many), or a class if it is expanded.

size: once
J: TRBJ1-6
D: TRBD1
V: TRBV19
DNA: TGTGCCAGTAGTATCTCGGCAGGGGGCTCCTATAATTCACCCCTCCACTTT
CDR3: CASSISAGGSYNSPLHF

size: -
J: TRBJ2-3
D: TRBD2
V: TRBV7-9
DNA: TGTGCCAGCAGCGCACTAGCGGGACCAAGGCATACGCAGTATTTT
CDR3: CASSALAGPRHTQYF

size: -
J: TRBJ2-6
D: -
V: TRBV11-2
DNA: TGTGCCAGCAGCTTAGAACTGGGGGCGCATTCTGGGGCCAACGTCCTGACTTTC
CDR3: CASSLELGAHSGANVLTF

size: -
J: TRBJ1-2
D: -
V: TRBV6-6
DNA: TGTGCCAGCAGGCAGGGGCCGTATGGCTACACCTTC
CDR3: CASRQGPYGYTF

size: -
J: TRBJ1-1
D: -
V: TRBV5-1
DNA: TGCGCCAGCAGCCTCCCGGGAGGGACTGAAGCTTTCTTT
CDR3: CASSLPGGTEAFF

size: -
J: TRBJ2-1
D: TRBD1
V: TRBV5-1
DNA: TGCGCCAGCAGAGACAGGGGTAACTCCTACAATGAGCAGTTCTTC
CDR3: CASRDRGNSYNEQFF

size: -
J: TRBJ2-3
D: TRBD1
V: TRBV4-1
DNA: TGCGCCAGCAGCCAAGTCTTCTTGGGGACAGCCACAGATACGCAGTATTTT
CDR3: CASSQVFLGTATDTQYF

size: once
J: TRBJ2-5
D: -
V: TRBV6-5
DNA: TGTGCCAGCAGCCTGGGACGAGGGGGAGAGACCCAGTACTTC
CDR3: CASSLGRGGETQYF

size: once
J: TRBJ1-1
D: TRBD1
V: TRBV7-2
DNA: TGTGCCAGCAGCCTCCGGGACAGGGACGCTGAAGCTTTCTTT
CDR3: CASSLRDRDAEAFF

size: -
J: TRBJ1-1
D: TRBD1
V: TRBV14
DNA: TGTGCCAGCAGCCCGTGGACAGGGGGCAACACTGAAGCTTTCTTT
CDR3: CASSPWTGGNTEAFF

size: -
J: TRBJ2-7
D: TRBD1
V: TRBV5-1
DNA: TGCGCCAGCAGCTCGGACAGGGGCTACGAGCAGTACTTC
CDR3: CASSSDRGYEQYF

size: -
J: TRBJ2-7
D: TRBD1
V: TRBV5-1
DNA: TGCGCCAGCAGCCCTAAGCCGACAGGGTTTGAGACAAAAACCTACGAGCAGTACTTC
CDR3: CASSPKPTGFETKTYEQYF

size: -
J: TRBJ2-1
D: -
V: TRBV19
DNA: TGTGCCAGTAGCAGACTAGTTGATGAGCAGTTCTTC
CDR3: CASSRLVDEQFF

size: -
J: TRBJ2-1
D: -
V: TRBV12-2
DNA: TGTGCAAGTCGCTTAGAGTATTCGGCTAGCGGGATGATTGGTGAGCAGTTCTTC
CDR3: CASRLEYSASGMIGEQFF

size: -
J: TRBJ2-1
D: TRBD1
V: TRBV18
DNA: TGTGCCAGCTCATCGAGTAGGACAGGAGAGCAGTTCTTC
CDR3: CASSSSRTGEQFF

size: -
J: TRBJ2-4
D: TRBD1
V: TRBV29-1
DNA: TGCAGCGTTGCAATAGGACAGGGCCTTAACATTCAGTACTTC
CDR3: CSVAIGQGLNIQYF

size: once
J: TRBJ2-3
D: -
V: TRBV5-6
DNA: TGTGCCAGCACCTCCATTGAGGTGGCTACGCAGTATTTT
CDR3: CASTSIEVATQYF